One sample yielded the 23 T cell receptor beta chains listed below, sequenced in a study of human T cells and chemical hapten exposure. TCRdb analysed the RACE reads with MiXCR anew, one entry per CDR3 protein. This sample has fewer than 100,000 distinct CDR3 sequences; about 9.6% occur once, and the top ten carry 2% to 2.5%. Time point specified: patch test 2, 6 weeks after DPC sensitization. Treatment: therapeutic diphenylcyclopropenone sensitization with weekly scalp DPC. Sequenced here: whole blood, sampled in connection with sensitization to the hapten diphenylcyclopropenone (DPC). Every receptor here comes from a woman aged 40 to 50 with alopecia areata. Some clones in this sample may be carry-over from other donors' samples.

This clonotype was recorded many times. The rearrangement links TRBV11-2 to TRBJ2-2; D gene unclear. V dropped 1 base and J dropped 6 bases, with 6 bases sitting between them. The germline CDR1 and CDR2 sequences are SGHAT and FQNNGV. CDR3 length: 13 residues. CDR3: CASSLGRSGELFF. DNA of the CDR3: TGTGCCAGCAGCTTAGGGCGTTCCGGGGAGCTGTTTTTT.

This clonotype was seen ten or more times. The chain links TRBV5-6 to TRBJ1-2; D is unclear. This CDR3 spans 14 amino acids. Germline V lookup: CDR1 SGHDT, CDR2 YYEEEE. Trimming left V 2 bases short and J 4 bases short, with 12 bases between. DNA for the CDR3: TGTGCCAGCAGCTTCGTTGGTACATTCTATGGCTACACCTTC. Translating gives CASSFVGTFYGYTF.

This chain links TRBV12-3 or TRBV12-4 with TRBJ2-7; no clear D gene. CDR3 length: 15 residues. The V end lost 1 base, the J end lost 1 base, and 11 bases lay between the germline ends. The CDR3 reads CASSLGPMGSYEQYF. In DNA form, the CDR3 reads TGTGCCAGCAGTTTAGGCCCGATGGGATCCTACGAGCAGTACTTC.

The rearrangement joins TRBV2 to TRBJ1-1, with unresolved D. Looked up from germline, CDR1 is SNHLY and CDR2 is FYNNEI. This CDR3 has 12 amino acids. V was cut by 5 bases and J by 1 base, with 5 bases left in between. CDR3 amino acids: CASSMGNTEAFF. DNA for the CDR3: TGTGCCAGCAGTATGGGGAACACTGAAGCTTTCTTT.

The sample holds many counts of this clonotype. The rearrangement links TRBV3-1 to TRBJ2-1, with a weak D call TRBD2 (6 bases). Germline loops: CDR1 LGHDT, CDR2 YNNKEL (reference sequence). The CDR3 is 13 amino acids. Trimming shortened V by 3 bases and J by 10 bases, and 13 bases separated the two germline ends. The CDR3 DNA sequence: TGTGCCAGCAGCCAGGAGCGGGTGGGAGAGCAGTTCTTC. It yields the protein CASSQERVGEQFF.

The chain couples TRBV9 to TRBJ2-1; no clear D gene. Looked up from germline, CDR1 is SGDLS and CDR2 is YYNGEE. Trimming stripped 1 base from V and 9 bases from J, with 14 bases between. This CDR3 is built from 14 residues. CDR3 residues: CASSVLVTPGEQFF. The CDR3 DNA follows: TGTGCCAGCAGCGTACTAGTAACCCCCGGTGAGCAGTTCTTC.

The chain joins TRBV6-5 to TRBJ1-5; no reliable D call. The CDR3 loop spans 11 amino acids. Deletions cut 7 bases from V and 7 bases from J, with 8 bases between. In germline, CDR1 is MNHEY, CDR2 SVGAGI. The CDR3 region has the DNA TGTGCCAGCAAGTCGGGCCAGCCCCAGCATTTT. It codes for CASKSGQPQHF.

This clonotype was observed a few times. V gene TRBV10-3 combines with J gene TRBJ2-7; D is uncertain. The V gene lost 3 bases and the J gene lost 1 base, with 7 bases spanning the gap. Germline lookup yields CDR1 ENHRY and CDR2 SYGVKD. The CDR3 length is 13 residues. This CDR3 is CAISDPTSYEQYF. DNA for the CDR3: TGTGCCATCAGTGACCCCACATCCTACGAGCAGTACTTC.

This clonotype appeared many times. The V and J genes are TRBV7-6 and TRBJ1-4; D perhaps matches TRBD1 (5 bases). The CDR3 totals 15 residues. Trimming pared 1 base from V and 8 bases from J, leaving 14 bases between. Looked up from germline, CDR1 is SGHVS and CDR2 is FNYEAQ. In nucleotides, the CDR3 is TGTGCCAGCAGCTTAGGGGGCCCCGGACGGGAAAAACTGTTTTTT. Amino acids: CASSLGGPGREKLFF. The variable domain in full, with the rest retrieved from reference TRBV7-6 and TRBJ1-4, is GAGVSQSPRYKVTKRGQDVALRCDPISGHVSLYWYRQALGQGPEFLTYFNYEAQQDKSGLPNDRFSAERPEGSISTLTIQRTEQRDSAMYRCASSLGGPGREKLFFGSGTQLSVL.

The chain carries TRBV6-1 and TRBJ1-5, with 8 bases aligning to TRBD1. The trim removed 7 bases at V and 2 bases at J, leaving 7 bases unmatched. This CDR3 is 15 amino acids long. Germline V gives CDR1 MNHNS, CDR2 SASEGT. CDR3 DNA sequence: TGTGCCAGCACCGACAGGGGAATACGCAATCAGCCCCAGCATTTT. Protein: CASTDRGIRNQPQHF.

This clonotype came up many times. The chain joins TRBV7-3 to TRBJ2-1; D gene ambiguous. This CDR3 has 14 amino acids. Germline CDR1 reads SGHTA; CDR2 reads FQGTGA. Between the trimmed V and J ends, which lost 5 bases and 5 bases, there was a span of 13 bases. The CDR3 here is CASSLSLGNNEQFF. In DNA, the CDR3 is TGTGCCAGCAGCCTATCCCTTGGGAACAATGAGCAGTTCTTC.

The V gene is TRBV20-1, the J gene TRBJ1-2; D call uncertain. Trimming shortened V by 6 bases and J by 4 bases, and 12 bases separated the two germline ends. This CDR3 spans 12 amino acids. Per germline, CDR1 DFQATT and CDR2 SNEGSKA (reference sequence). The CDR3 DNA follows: TGCAGTGCCACCAAACTCGCCTATGGCTACACCTTC. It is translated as CSATKLAYGYTF.

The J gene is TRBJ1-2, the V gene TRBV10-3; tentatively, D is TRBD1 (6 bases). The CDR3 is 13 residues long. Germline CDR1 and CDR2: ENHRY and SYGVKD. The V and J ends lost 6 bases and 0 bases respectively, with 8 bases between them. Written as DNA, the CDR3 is TGTGCCATCAGCCAGGGGACTAACTATGGCTACACCTTC. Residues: CAISQGTNYGYTF.

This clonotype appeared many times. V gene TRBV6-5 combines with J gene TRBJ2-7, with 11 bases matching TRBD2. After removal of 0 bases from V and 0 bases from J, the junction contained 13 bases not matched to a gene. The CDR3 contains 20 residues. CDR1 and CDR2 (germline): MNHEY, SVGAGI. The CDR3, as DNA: TGTGCCAGCAGTTACTCGGGGGGGACTAGCGGACCATCGGGCTCCTACGAGCAGTACTTC. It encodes CASSYSGGTSGPSGSYEQYF.

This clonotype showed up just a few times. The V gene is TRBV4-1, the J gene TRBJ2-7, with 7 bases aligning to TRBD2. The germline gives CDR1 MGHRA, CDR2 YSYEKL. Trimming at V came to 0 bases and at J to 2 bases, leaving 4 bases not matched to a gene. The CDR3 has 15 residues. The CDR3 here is CASSQDPSGTYEQYF. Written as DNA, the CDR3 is TGCGCCAGCAGCCAAGATCCTAGCGGCACCTACGAGCAGTACTTC.

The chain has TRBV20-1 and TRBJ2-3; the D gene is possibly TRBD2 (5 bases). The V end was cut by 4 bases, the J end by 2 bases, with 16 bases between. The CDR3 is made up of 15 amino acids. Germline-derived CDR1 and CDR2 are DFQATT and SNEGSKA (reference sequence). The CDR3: CSAKKLVVHTDTQYF. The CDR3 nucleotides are TGCAGTGCTAAGAAACTAGTCGTACACACAGATACGCAGTATTTT.

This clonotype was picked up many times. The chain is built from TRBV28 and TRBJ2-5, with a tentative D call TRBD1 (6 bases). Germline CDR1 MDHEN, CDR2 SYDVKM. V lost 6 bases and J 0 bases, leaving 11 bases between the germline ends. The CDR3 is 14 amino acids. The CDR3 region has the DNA TGTGCCAGCAGAACCGACAGGAACCAAGAGACCCAGTACTTC. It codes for CASRTDRNQETQYF. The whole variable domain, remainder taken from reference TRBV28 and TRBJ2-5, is DVKVTQSSRYLVKRTGEKVFLECVQDMDHENMFWYRQDPGLGLRLIYFSYDVKMKEKGDIPEGYSVSREKKERFSLILESASTNQTSMYLCASRTDRNQETQYFGPGTRLLVL.

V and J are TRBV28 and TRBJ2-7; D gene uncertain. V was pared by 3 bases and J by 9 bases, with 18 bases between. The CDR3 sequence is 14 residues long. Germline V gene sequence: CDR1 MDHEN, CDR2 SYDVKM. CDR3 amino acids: CASSFVRLGVGQYF. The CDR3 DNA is TGTGCCAGCAGTTTTGTGAGACTCGGCGTTGGGCAGTACTTC.

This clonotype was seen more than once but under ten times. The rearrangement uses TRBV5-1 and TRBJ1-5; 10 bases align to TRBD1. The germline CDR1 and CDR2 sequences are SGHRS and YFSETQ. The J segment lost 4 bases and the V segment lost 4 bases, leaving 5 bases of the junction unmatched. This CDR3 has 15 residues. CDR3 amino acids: CASSRGTGENQPQHF. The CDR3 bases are TGCGCCAGCAGCCGGGGGACAGGGGAAAATCAGCCCCAGCATTTT.

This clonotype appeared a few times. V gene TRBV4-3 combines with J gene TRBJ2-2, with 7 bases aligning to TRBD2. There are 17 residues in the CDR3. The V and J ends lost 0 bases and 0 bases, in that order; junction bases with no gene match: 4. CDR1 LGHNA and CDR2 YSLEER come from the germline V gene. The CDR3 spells CASSQEASGANTGELFF. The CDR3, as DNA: TGCGCCAGCAGCCAAGAGGCTAGCGGTGCGAACACCGGGGAGCTGTTTTTT.

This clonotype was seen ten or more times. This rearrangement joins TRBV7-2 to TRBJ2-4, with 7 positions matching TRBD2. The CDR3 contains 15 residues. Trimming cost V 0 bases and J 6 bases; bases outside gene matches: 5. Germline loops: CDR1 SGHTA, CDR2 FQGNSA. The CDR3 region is CASSLAREVGNIQYF. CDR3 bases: TGTGCCAGCAGCTTAGCTCGGGAGGTCGGAAACATTCAGTACTTC.

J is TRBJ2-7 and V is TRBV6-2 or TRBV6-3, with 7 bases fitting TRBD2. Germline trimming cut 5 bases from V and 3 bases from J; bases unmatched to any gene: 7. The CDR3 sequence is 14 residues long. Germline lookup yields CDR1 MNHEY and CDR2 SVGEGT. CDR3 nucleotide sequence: TGTGCCAGCAGTCCGGGGACTACCCTCTACGAGCAGTACTTC. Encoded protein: CASSPGTTLYEQYF.

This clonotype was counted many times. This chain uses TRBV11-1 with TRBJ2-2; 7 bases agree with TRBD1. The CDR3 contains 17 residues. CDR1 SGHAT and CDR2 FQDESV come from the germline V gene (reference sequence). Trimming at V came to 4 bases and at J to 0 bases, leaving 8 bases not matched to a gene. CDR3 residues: CASSYRTGDANTGELFF. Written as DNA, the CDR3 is TGTGCCAGCAGCTATCGTACAGGGGACGCGAACACCGGGGAGCTGTTTTTT.